The 12 T cell receptor beta chains below were found in one sample sequenced in a study of human T cells and chemical hapten exposure. The time point is: pre-sensitization, week 0. Treatment of the sample: therapeutic diphenylcyclopropenone sensitization with weekly scalp DPC. In TCRdb, the RACE reads were re-called with MiXCR into one record per CDR3 protein. The repertoire holds about 290,000 distinct CDR3 sequences, 7.5% to 9% seen once, with 1.2% in the top ten. Sequencing used whole blood, obtained in connection with sensitization to the hapten diphenylcyclopropenone (DPC). The origin of the receptors is a man aged 18 to 30 with alopecia areata. Some clones in this sample may be carry-over from other donors' samples.

This rearrangement joins TRBV7-8 to TRBJ1-5, with D uncertain. Looked up from germline, CDR1 is SGHVS and CDR2 is FQNEAQ. Trimming cost V 3 bases and J 5 bases, with 11 bases left between them. The CDR3 runs 14 residues. In DNA, the CDR3 is TGTGCCAGCAGCTTTAACGGGGAGGATCAGCCCCAGCATTTT. Translating gives CASSFNGEDQPQHF.

Note on this clonotype: The germline gene is not matched at one end of the junction; a read error may be the cause. This rearrangement joins TRBV3-1 to TRBJ2-3; TRBD2 agrees at 9 bases. In germline, CDR1 is LGHDT, CDR2 YNNKEL (reference sequence). The CDR3 runs 12 residues. CDR3 residues: CASSQGPSGALF. The DNA for the CDR3 is TGTGCCAGCAGCCAAGGTCCTAGCGGGGCGCTTTTT.

This clonotype was picked up many times. The chain recombines TRBV5-5 with TRBJ2-3, with D possibly matching TRBD1 (7 bases). Germline loops: CDR1 SGHKS, CDR2 YYEKEE (reference sequence). The CDR3 length is 16 residues. V was pared by 5 bases and J by 1 base, with 17 bases between. The CDR3, as DNA: TGTGCCAGCAGGCGGGACAGCGTTCGGCGCACAGATACGCAGTATTTT. This encodes CASRRDSVRRTDTQYF. Drawing the rest from reference TRBV5-5 and TRBJ2-3, the complete variable domain is DAGVTQSPTHLIKTRGQQVTLRCSPISGHKSVSWYQQVLGQGPQFIFQYYEKEERGRGNFPDRFSARQFPNYSSELNVNALLLGDSALYLCASRRDSVRRTDTQYFGPGTRLTVL.

This clonotype was observed a handful of times. The V and J genes are TRBV7-8 and TRBJ1-1; D is unresolved. The CDR3 length is 15 residues. Germline V gene sequence: CDR1 SGHVS, CDR2 FQNEAQ. Trimming removed 0 bases at V and 5 bases at J, with 13 bases between. The CDR3 protein is CASSLAREGWTEAFF. The CDR3 bases are TGTGCCAGCAGCTTAGCCAGAGAAGGATGGACTGAAGCTTTCTTT.

In its sample, this clonotype was seen a few times. V and J are TRBV20-1 and TRBJ2-7, with 7 nucleotides matching TRBD1. Germline V gene data show CDR1 as DFQATT and CDR2 as SNEGSKA (reference sequence). CDR3 length equals 11 residues. The V gene end was trimmed by 7 bases and the J gene end by 4 bases; junction bases not matched to a gene: 4. The CDR3 sequence is CSGQGTYEQYF. CDR3 in DNA: TGCAGTGGACAGGGTACGTACGAGCAGTACTTC.

Concerning this clonotype: This may arise from a read error, as a much more abundant clone is one base away. This chain uses TRBV7-9 with TRBJ2-1; D gene uncertain. The ends were cut back, 1 base at V and 3 bases at J, with 1 base in the middle. This CDR3 has 12 amino acids. Germline V lookup: CDR1 SEHNR, CDR2 FQNEAQ (reference sequence). The CDR3 sequence is CASSLVYNEQFF. In DNA form, the CDR3 reads TGTGCCAGCAGCTTAGTCTACAATGAGCAGTTCTTC.

This clonotype has just a few counts. The chain combines TRBV5-1 with TRBJ1-6, with TRBD1 matching over 8 bases. The CDR3 runs 16 residues. J lost 8 bases, V lost 0 bases, and 7 bases had no gene match. CDR1 is SGHRS, CDR2 YFSETQ, per germline. CDR3 residues: CASSLGAGGVDSPLHF. The DNA for the CDR3 is TGCGCCAGCAGCTTGGGGGCAGGGGGCGTCGATTCACCCCTCCACTTT. The full variable domain, its missing parts supplied by reference TRBV5-1 and TRBJ1-6, is KAGVTQTPRYLIKTRGQQVTLSCSPISGHRSVSWYQQTPGQGLQFLFEYFSETQRNKGNFPGRFSGRQFSNSRSEMNVSTLELGDSALYLCASSLGAGGVDSPLHFGNGTRLTVT.

This clonotype was counted only a few times. This chain uses TRBV12-3 or TRBV12-4 with TRBJ2-7, with unresolved D. V lost 2 bases to trimming and J lost 3 bases, with 5 bases between them. The CDR3 loop spans 12 amino acids. DNA of the CDR3: TGTGCCAGCAGTTTAAATTTCTACGAGCAGTACTTC. Its translation: CASSLNFYEQYF.

This chain connects TRBV7-9 to TRBJ2-2; 7 bases fit TRBD2. CDR1 is SEHNR, CDR2 FQNEAQ, per germline (reference sequence). With 3 bases clipped from V and 5 bases from J, the junction kept 0 bases outside the gene matches. CDR3 size: 13 residues. The CDR3 region has the DNA TGTGCCAGCAGCTTTAGCGGGACCGGGGAGCTGTTTTTT. Its translation is CASSFSGTGELFF.

This clonotype was detected only a few times. The V gene is TRBV5-5, the J gene TRBJ2-7, with unresolved D. The length of the CDR3 is 13 residues. CDR1 is SGHKS, CDR2 YYEKEE, per germline (reference sequence). Between the trimmed V and J ends, which lost 4 bases and 5 bases, there was a span of 13 bases. CDR3 amino acids: CASSPGANHEQYF. DNA for the CDR3: TGTGCCAGCAGCCCAGGAGCGAACCACGAGCAGTACTTC.

This clonotype was found many times. Here the CDR3 reads CSASETGGHGYTF. The CDR3 DNA reads TGCAGTGCTAGCGAAACAGGGGGACATGGCTACACCTTC. The chain links TRBV20-1 to TRBJ1-2, with 8 bases fitting TRBD1. This CDR3 contains 13 residues. The J segment lost 6 bases and the V segment lost 3 bases, leaving 6 bases of the junction unmatched. CDR1 is DFQATT, CDR2 SNEGSKA, per germline (reference sequence).

The chain recombines TRBV12-3 or TRBV12-4 with TRBJ2-2, with 14 bases aligning to TRBD2. V was clipped by 5 bases and J by 6 bases; unmatched bases: 11. The CDR3 is 18 amino acids. The CDR3 sequence is CASSTATSGGAGSGELFF. The CDR3 nucleotides are TGTGCCAGCAGTACCGCGACTAGCGGGGGGGCCGGGTCCGGGGAGCTGTTTTTT.